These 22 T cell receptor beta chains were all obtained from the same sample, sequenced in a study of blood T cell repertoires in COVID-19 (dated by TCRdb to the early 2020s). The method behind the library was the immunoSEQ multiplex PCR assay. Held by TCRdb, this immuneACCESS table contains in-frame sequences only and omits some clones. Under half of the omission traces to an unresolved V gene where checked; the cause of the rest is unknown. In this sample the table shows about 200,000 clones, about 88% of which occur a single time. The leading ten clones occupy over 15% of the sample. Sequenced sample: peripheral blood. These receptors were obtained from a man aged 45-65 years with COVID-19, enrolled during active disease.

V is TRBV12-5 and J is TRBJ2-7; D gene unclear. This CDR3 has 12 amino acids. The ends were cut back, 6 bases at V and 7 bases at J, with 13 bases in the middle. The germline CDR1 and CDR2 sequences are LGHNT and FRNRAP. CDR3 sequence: CASGLWIGEQYF. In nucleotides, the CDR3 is TGTGCTAGTGGACTTTGGATCGGGGAGCAGTACTTC.

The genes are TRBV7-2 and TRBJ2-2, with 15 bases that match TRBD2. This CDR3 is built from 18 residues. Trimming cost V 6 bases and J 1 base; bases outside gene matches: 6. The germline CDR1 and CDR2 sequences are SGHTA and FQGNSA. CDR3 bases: TGTGCCAGCAGAGGGGGACTAGCGGGGGGCCAGAACACCGGGGAGCTGTTTTTT. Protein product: CASRGGLAGGQNTGELFF.

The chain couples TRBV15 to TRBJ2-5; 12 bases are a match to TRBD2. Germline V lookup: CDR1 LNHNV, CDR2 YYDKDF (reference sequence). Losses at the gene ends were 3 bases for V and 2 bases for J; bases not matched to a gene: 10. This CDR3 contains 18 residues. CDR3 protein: CATSRSIGTSGQQETQYF. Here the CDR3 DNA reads TGTGCCACCAGCAGGTCAATAGGGACTAGCGGGCAACAAGAGACCCAGTACTTC.

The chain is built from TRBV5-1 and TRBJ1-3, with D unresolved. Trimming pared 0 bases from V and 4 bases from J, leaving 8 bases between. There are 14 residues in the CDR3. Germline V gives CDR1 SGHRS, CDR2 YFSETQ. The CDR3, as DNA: TGCGCCAGCAGCTTGGGAGTTACCGGAAACACCATATATTTT. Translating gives CASSLGVTGNTIYF.

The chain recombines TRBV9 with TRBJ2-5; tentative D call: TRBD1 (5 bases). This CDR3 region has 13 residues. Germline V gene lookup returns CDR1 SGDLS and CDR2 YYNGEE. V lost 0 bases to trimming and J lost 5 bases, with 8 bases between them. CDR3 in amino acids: CASSVAGWETQYF. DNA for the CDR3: TGTGCCAGCAGCGTAGCAGGGTGGGAGACCCAGTACTTC.

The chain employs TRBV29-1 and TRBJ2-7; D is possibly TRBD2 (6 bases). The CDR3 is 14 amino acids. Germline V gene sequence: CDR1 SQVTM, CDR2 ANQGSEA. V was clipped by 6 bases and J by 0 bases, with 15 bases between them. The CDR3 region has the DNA TGCAGCGTGCGGGACGGGATCAGCTCCTACGAGCAGTACTTC. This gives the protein CSVRDGISSYEQYF.

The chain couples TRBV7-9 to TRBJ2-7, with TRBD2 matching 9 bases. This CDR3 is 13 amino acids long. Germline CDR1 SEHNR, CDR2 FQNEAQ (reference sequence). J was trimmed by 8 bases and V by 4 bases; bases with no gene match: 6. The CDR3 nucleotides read TGTGCCAGCAGCTCGGCAGCGGGGGGCCAGCAGTACTTC. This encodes CASSSAAGGQQYF.

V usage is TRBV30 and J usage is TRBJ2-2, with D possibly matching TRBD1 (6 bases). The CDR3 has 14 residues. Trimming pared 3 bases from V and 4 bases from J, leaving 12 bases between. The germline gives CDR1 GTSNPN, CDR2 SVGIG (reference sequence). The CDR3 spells CAWRGALGTGELFF. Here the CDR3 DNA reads TGTGCCTGGAGGGGGGCTTTGGGCACCGGGGAGCTGTTTTTT. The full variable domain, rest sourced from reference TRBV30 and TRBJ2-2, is SQTIHQWPATLVQPVGSPLSLECTVEGTSNPNLYWYRQAAGRGLQLLFYSVGIGQISSEVPQNLSASRPQDRQFILSSKKLLLSDSGFYLCAWRGALGTGELFFGEGSRLTVL.

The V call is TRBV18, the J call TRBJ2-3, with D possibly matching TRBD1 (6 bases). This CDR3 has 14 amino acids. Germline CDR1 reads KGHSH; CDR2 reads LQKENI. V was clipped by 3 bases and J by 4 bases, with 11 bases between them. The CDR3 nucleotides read TGTGCCAGCTCACCCCAAAAGGGGGCAGATACGCAGTATTTT. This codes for CASSPQKGADTQYF.

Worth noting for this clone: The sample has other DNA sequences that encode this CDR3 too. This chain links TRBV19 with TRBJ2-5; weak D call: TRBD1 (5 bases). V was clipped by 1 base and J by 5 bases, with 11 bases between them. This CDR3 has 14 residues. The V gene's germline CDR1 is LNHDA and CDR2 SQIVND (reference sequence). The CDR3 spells CASSIGQGGETQYF. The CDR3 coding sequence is TGTGCCAGTAGTATAGGGCAGGGTGGGGAGACCCAGTACTTC.

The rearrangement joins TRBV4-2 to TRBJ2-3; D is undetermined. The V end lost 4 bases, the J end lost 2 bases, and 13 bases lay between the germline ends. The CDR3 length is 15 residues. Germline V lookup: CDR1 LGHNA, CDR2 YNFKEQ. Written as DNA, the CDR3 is TGTGCCAGCAGCCTTGGCCGATACGACACAGATACGCAGTATTTT. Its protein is CASSLGRYDTDTQYF.

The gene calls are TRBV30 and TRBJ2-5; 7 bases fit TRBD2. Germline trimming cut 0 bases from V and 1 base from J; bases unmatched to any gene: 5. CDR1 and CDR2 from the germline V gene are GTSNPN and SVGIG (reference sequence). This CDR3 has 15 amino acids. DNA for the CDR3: TGTGCCTGGAGTGTACCTAGCGGAATCCAAGAGACCCAGTACTTC. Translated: CAWSVPSGIQETQYF.

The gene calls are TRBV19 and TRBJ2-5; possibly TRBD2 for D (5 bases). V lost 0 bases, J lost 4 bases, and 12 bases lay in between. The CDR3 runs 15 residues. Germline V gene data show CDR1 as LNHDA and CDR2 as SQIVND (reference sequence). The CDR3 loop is CASSIEGSARETQYF. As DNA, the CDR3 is TGTGCCAGTAGTATAGAGGGGAGTGCGAGAGAGACCCAGTACTTC.

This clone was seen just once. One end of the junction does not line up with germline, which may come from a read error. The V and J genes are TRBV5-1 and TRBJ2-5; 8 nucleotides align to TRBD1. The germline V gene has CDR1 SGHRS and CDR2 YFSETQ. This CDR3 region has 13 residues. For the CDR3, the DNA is TGCGCCAGCACCTTGGGACAGGAAGAGACCCAGTACTTC. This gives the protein CASTLGQEETQYF.

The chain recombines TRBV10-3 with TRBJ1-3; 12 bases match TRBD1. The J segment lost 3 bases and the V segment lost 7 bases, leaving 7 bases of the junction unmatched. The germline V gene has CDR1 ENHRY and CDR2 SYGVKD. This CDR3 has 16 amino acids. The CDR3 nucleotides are TGTGCCATCAACACCGGGACAGGGGGCTTTGGAAACACCATATATTTT. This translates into CAINTGTGGFGNTIYF.

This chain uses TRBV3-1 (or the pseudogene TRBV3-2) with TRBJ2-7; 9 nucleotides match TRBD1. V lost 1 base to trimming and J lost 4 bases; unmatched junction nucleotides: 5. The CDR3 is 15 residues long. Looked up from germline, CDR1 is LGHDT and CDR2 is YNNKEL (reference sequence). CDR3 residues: CASSQAGQGLYEQYF. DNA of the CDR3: TGTGCCAGCAGCCAAGCCGGACAGGGGTTGTACGAGCAGTACTTC.

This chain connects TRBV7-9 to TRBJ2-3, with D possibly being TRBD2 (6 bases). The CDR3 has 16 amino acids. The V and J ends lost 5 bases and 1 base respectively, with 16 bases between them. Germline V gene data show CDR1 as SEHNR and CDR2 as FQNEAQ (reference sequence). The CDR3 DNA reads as TGTGCCAGCAGCCACACGGGGGAGCAGGGCACAGATACGCAGTATTTT. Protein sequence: CASSHTGEQGTDTQYF.

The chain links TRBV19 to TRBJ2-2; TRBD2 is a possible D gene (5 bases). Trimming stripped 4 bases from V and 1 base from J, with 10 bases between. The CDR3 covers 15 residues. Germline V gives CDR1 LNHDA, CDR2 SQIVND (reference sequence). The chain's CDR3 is CASSKASGNTGELFF. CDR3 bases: TGTGCCAGTAGTAAGGCCAGCGGGAACACCGGGGAGCTGTTTTTT.

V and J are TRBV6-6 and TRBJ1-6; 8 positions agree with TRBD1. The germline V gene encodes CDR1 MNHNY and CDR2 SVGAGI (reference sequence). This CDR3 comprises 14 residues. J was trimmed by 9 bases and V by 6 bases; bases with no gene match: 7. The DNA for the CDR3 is TGTGCCAGCAGCGGACAGGGATTGGGTTCACCCCTCCACTTT. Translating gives CASSGQGLGSPLHF.

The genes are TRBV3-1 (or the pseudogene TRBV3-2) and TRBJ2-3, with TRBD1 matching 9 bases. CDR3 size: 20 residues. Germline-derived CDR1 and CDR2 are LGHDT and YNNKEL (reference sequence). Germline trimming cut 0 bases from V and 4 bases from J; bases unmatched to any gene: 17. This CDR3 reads CASSQDVTRPTGGMADTQYF. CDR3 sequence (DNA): TGTGCCAGCAGCCAAGATGTTACCCGACCGACAGGGGGAATGGCAGATACGCAGTATTTT.

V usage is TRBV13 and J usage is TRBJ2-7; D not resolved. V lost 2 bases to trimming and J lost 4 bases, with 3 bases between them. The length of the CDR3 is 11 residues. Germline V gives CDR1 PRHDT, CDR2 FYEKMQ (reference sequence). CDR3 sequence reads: CASSLLYEQYF. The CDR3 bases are TGTGCCAGCAGCTTACTATACGAGCAGTACTTC.

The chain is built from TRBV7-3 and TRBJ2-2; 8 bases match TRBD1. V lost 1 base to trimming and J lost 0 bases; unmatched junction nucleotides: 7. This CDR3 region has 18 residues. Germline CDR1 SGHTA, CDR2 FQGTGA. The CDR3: CASSLNPQGATNTGELFF. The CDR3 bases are TGTGCCAGCAGCTTAAACCCCCAGGGGGCGACGAACACCGGGGAGCTGTTTTTT.